The present T cell receptor beta chain was sequenced within a study of CD8 T cells in Susac syndrome. Germline CDR1 reads MNHEY; CDR2 reads SVGAGI. There are 13 residues in the CDR3. Trimming pared 2 bases from V and 5 bases from J, leaving 7 bases between. With random hexamers, reverse transcription was performed on about 0.5 to 1 ug of RNA. TCRdb re-called the immunoSEQ multiplex PCR reads through MiXCR, storing one row per CDR3 protein. Of fewer than 300,000 distinct CDR3 sequences detected, more than 75% appear once; the ten largest clones hold about 0.11%. The receptor's source is a human donor with multiple sclerosis. This chain uses TRBV6-5 with TRBJ1-5; tentative D call: TRBD1 (5 bases). Sequenced: CD8+ T cells from PBMCs. The chain's CDR3 is CASSYGADQPQHF. CDR3 bases: TGTGCCAGCAGTTACGGGGCGGATCAGCCCCAGCATTTT.